Below are 9 T cell receptor beta chains sequenced from a single sample in a study of TIL therapy for anti-PD-1-resistant metastatic lung cancer. The libraries were made with immunoSEQ v3. Libraries were prepared by immunoSEQ multiplex PCR; TCRdb keeps only in-frame clonotypes and omits some of them. The sample contains approximately 2,100 clones, 83% of which appear only once. Described time point: pre-treatment sample, taken before nivolumab and TIL therapy. Most excised metastases sampled were pleural nodules or supraclavicular lymph nodes. The sample consisted of tumor tissue, taken at baseline. These receptors came from a person between 30 and 79 years old with non-small cell lung cancer.

This chain links TRBV30 with TRBJ1-2; maybe TRBD1 (6 bases). The CDR3 contains 13 residues. V lost 8 bases and J 0 bases, leaving 13 bases between the germline ends. CDR1 and CDR2 (germline): GTSNPN, SVGIG (reference sequence). The CDR3 sequence: CAHSGGPNYGYTF. The CDR3 DNA sequence: TGTGCCCACTCCGGGGGGCCTAACTATGGCTACACCTTC.

The gene calls are TRBV7-3 and TRBJ2-6, with D unresolved. The CDR3 is 15 amino acids. Germline V CDR1 and CDR2: SGHTA, FQGTGA. V was shortened by 4 bases and J by 0 bases, with 7 bases between the two germline ends. CDR3 coding DNA: TGTGCCAGCAGCTCCGGAGCCTCTGGGGCCAACGTCCTGACTTTC. Residues: CASSSGASGANVLTF.

The chain joins TRBV4-1 to TRBJ2-2, with D hard to call. The ends were cut back, 0 bases at V and 0 bases at J, with 11 bases in the middle. This CDR3 contains 17 residues. CDR1 is MGHRA and CDR2 is YSYEKL in the germline V gene. CDR3 residues: CASSQEYGAANTGELFF. CDR3 nucleotides: TGCGCCAGCAGCCAAGAATACGGCGCGGCGAACACCGGGGAGCTGTTTTTT.

J is TRBJ2-7 and V is TRBV5-1; D is undetermined. Germline V gene lookup returns CDR1 SGHRS and CDR2 YFSETQ. The CDR3 totals 14 residues. Trimming pared 1 base from V and 6 bases from J, leaving 14 bases between. CDR3 protein: CASSLSRQSGEQYF. The CDR3, as DNA: TGCGCCAGCAGCTTGAGTCGGCAGTCGGGCGAGCAGTACTTC.

This clone came up once. The gene calls are TRBV18 and TRBJ1-1, with 7 bases aligning to TRBD1. The V and J ends lost 4 bases and 4 bases, in that order; junction bases with no gene match: 6. The CDR3 contains 14 residues. CDR1 KGHSH and CDR2 LQKENI come from the germline V gene. CDR3 protein: CASSQGAALTEAFF. In nucleotides, the CDR3 is TGTGCCAGCTCACAGGGGGCTGCACTCACTGAAGCTTTCTTT.

This clone was seen only a few times. The chain has TRBV2 and TRBJ1-2, with 8 bases lining up with TRBD1. The trim removed 2 bases at V and 6 bases at J, leaving 5 bases unmatched. The CDR3 is 14 amino acids. The germline V gene encodes CDR1 SNHLY and CDR2 FYNNEI. CDR3 region: CASSERTGGDGYTF. The CDR3 DNA is TGTGCCAGCAGTGAAAGAACAGGGGGGGATGGCTACACCTTC.

The chain uses TRBV6-4 and TRBJ1-1; D remains ambiguous. The CDR3 has 13 amino acids. The ends were cut back, 6 bases at V and 1 base at J, with 9 bases in the middle. Germline V gene lookup returns CDR1 MRHNA and CDR2 SNTAGT. CDR3 DNA sequence: TGTGCCAGCAGCGCTGGCTGGAACACTGAAGCTTTCTTT. Its protein product is CASSAGWNTEAFF.

The rearrangement joins TRBV19 to TRBJ2-2, with 12 bases matching TRBD1. This CDR3 has 16 residues. V shed 2 bases and J 6 bases; nucleotides not matched to a gene: 4. Germline V gives CDR1 LNHDA, CDR2 SQIVND (reference sequence). The CDR3 DNA follows: TGTGCCAGTAGTATATTGGGACAGGGGGCTGCCGGGGAGCTGTTTTTT. Translation: CASSILGQGAAGELFF.

This rearrangement joins TRBV5-1 to TRBJ2-1; TRBD2 matches at 12 bases. Looked up from germline, CDR1 is SGHRS and CDR2 is YFSETQ. V shed 4 bases and J 7 bases; nucleotides not matched to a gene: 3. This CDR3 is 14 amino acids long. The CDR3 coding sequence is TGCGCCAGCAGCCCCACTAGCGGGAGGAATGAGCAGTTCTTC. Translated: CASSPTSGRNEQFF.